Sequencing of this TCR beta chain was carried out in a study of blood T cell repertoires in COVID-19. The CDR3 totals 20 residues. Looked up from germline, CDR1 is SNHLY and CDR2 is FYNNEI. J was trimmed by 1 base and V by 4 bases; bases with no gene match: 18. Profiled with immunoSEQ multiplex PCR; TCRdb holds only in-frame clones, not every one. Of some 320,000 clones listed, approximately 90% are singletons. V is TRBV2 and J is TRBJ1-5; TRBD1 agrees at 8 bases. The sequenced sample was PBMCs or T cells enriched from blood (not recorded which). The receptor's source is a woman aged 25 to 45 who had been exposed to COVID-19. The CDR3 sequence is CASSVAPLRQGARSNQPQHF. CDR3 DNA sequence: TGTGCCAGCAGTGTTGCTCCGCTTAGGCAGGGGGCGCGAAGCAATCAGCCCCAGCATTTT.